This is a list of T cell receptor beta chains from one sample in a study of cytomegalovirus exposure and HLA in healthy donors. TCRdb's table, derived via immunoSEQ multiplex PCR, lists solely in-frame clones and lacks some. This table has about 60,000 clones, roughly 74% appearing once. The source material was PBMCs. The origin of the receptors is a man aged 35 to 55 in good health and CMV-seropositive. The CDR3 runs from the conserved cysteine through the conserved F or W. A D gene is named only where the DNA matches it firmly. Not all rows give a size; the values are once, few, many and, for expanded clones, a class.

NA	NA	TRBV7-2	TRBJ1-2	CASSLGGQGYGYTF	TGTGCCAGCAGCTTAGGGGGGCAGGGCTATGGCTACACCTTC
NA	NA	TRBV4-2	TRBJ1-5	CASSQAGRSNQPQHF	TGTGCCAGCAGCCAAGCGGGGAGGAGCAATCAGCCCCAGCATTTT
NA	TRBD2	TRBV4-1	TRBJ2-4	CASSQGLAGNEDIQYF	TGCGCCAGCAGCCAAGGACTAGCGGGGAACGAGGACATTCAGTACTTC
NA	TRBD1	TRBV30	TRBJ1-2	CAWSKPTGGNYGYTF	TGTGCCTGGAGTAAGCCCACAGGGGGTAACTATGGCTACACCTTC
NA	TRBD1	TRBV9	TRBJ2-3	CASKQGNGDTQYF	TGTGCCAGCAAACAGGGGAATGGGGATACGCAGTATTTT
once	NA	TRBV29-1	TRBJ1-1	CSVLNRNTEAFF	TGCAGCGTTCTTAACAGGAACACTGAAGCTTTCTTT
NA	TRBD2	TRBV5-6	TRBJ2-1	CASSPFSSGNYNEQFF	TGTGCCAGCAGCCCTTTTTCTAGCGGGAACTACAATGAGCAGTTCTTC
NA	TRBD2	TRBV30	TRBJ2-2	CAWRGTSGRNTGELFF	TGTGCCTGGAGGGGGACTAGCGGGCGTAACACCGGGGAGCTGTTTTTT
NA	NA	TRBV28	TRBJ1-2	CASSSPGGNYGYTF	TGTGCCAGCAGTAGCCCGGGAGGGAACTATGGCTACACCTTC
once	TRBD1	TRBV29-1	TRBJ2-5	CSVDGRGLGETQYF	TGCAGCGTTGACGGCAGGGGGCTTGGAGAGACCCAGTACTTC
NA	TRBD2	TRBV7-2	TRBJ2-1	CASSFGTNANEQFF	TGTGCCAGCAGCTTCGGGACTAATGCCAATGAGCAGTTCTTC
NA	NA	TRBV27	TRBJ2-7	CASSLTQGTYEQYF	TGTGCCAGCAGCCTAACCCAGGGCACCTACGAGCAGTACTTC
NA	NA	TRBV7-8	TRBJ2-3	CASHRRGKITTQYF	TGTGCCAGCCACCGCCGGGGAAAGATCACAACGCAGTATTTT
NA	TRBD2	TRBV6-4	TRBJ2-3	CASSERGVFTDTQYF	TGTGCCAGCAGTGAGCGGGGGGTTTTCACAGATACGCAGTATTTT
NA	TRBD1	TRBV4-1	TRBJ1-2	CASSLGQGDFSGGYTF	TGCGCCAGCAGCCTAGGACAGGGTGACTTCTCGGGAGGCTACACCTTC
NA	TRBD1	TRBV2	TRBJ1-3	CASSPDRVYGNTIYF	TGTGCCAGCAGTCCGGACAGGGTTTATGGAAACACCATATATTTT
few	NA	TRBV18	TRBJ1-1	CASSPGRSPGQAFF	TGTGCCAGCTCACCAGGGAGGAGTCCCGGCCAAGCTTTCTTT
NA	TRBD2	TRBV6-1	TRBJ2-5	CASSVLAGGPETQYF	TGTGCCAGCAGTGTTTTAGCGGGGGGGCCAGAGACCCAGTACTTC
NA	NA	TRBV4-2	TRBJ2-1	CASSQVEGGEQFF	TGTGCCAGCAGCCAAGTGGAGGGCGGTGAGCAGTTCTTC
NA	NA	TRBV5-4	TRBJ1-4	CASSPEDAREKLFF	TGTGCCAGCAGCCCCGAGGATGCCCGGGAAAAACTGTTTTTT
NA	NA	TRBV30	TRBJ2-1	CAWSGQGGGEQFF	TGTGCCTGGAGTGGACAGGGAGGAGGTGAGCAGTTCTTC
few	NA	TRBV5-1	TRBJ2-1	CASTWGGDTGEQFF	TGCGCCAGCACCTGGGGTGGGGACACCGGCGAGCAGTTCTTC
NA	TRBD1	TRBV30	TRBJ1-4	CAWRTGTGSEKLFF	TGTGCCTGGAGAACCGGGACAGGGAGCGAAAAACTGTTTTTT
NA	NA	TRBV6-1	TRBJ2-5	CATSSISRETQYF	TGTGCCACCAGTTCAATATCGAGGGAGACCCAGTACTTC
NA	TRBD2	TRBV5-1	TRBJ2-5	CASSSGGALGETQYF	TGCGCCAGCAGCTCGGGGGGGGCCCTTGGGGAGACCCAGTACTTC
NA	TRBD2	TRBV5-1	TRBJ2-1	CASSFSGATYNEQFF	TGCGCCAGCAGCTTCAGCGGGGCTACCTACAATGAGCAGTTCTTC
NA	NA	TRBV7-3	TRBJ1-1	CASSLSRQGEAFF	TGTGCCAGCAGCTTAAGTCGGCAGGGGGAAGCTTTCTTT
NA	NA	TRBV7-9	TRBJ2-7	CASSLVLSGNDYEQYF	TGTGCCAGCAGCTTAGTGCTCTCAGGGAACGACTACGAGCAGTACTTC
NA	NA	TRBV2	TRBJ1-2	CASSEDSFYGYTF	TGTGCCAGCAGTGAAGACAGCTTCTATGGCTACACCTTC
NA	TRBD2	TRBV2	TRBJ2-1	CASRLADDNEQFF	TGTGCCAGCAGGCTAGCGGACGACAATGAGCAGTTCTTC
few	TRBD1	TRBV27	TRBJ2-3	CASSLRQGYNTQYF	TGTGCCAGCAGTCTACGACAGGGATATAATACGCAGTATTTT
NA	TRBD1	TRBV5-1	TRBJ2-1	CASSLRDRRVSDEQFF	TGCGCCAGCAGCCTCCGGGACAGGAGGGTTTCCGATGAGCAGTTCTTC
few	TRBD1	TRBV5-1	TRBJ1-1	CASSQDRVGYTEAFF	TGCGCCAGCAGCCAGGACAGGGTAGGGTACACTGAAGCTTTCTTT
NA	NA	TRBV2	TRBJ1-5	CASSKPRQPQHF	TGTGCCAGCAGCAAGCCAAGACAGCCCCAGCATTTT
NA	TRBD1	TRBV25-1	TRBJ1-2	CASSEFRGDRGFGYTF	TGTGCCAGCAGTGAATTTCGGGGGGACAGGGGTTTTGGCTACACCTTC